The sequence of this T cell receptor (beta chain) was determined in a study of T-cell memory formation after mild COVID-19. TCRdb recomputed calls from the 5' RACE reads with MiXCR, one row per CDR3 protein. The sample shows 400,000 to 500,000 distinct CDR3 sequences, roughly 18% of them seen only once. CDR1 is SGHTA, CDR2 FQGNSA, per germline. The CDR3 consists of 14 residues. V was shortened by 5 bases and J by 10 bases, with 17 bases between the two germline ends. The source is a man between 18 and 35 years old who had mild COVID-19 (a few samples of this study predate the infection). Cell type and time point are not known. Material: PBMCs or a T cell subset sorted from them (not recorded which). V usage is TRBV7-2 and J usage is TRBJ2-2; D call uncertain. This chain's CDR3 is CASSPWAGSVELFF. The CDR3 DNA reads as TGTGCCAGCAGCCCGTGGGCAGGATCCGTGGAGCTGTTTTTT.